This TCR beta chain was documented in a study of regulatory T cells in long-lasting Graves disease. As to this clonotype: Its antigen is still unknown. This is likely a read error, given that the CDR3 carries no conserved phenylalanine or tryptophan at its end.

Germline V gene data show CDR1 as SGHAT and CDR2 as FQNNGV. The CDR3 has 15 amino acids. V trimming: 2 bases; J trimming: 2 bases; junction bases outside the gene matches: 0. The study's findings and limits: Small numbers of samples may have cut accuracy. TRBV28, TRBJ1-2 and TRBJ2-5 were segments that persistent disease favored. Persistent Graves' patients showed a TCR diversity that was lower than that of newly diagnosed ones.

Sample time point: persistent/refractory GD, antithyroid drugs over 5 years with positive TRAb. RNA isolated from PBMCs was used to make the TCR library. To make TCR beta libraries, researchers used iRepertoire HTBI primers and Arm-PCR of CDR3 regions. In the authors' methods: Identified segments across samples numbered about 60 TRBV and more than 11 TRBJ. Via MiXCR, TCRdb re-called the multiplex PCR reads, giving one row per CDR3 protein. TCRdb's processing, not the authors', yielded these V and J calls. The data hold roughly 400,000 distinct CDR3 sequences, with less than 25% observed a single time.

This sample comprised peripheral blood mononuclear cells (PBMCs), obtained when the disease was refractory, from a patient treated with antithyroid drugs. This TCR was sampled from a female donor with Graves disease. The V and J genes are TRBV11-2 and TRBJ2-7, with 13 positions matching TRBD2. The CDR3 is CASSLTSGRAYEQYS. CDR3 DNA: TGTGCCAGCAGCTTAACTAGCGGGAGGGCCTACGAGCAGTACTCC.